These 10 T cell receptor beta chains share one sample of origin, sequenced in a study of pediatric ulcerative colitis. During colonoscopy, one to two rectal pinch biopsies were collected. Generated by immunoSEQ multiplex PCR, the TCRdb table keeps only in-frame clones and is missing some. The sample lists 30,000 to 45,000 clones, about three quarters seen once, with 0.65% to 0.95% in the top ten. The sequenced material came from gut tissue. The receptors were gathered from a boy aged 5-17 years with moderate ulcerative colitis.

The CDR3, as DNA: TGTGCCAGCTCAAGGGACAGGCAAGAGACCCAGTACTTC. It encodes CASSRDRQETQYF. The rearrangement links TRBV18 to TRBJ2-5; TRBD1 aligns across 8 bases. Germline V lookup: CDR1 KGHSH, CDR2 LQKENI. V gave up 5 bases and J gave up 2 bases; unmatched junction bases: 1. The CDR3 covers 13 residues.

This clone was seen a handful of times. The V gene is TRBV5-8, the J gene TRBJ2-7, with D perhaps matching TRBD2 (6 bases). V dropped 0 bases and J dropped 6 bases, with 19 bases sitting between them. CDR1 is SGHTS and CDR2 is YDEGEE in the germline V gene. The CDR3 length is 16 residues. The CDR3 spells CASSLVAQRALLEQYF. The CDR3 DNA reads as TGTGCCAGCAGCTTGGTGGCCCAGCGGGCCCTCCTCGAGCAGTACTTC.

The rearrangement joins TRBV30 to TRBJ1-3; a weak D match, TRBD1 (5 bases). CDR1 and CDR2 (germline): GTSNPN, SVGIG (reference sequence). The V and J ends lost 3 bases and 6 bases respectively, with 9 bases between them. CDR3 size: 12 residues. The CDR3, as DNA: TGTGCCTGGAGACAGGTGGAAAACACCATATATTTT. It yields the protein CAWRQVENTIYF.

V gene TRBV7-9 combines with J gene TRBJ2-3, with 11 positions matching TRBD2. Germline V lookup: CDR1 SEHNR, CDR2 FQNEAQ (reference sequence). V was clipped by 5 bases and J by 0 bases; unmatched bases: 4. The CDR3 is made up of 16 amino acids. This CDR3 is CASSPGTSGSTDTQYF. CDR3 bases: TGTGCCAGCAGCCCCGGGACTAGCGGAAGCACAGATACGCAGTATTTT.

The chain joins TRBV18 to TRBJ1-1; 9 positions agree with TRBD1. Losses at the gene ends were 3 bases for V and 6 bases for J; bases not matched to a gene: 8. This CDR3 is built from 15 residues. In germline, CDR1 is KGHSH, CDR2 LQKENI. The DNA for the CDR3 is TGTGCCAGCTCACCCCGGACAGGGGATAGCTCTGAAGCTTTCTTT. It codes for CASSPRTGDSSEAFF.

The CDR3, as DNA: TGTGCCAGCTCGGGGGACAGGGAAAGTGTTAGGGCCAACGTCCTGACTTTC. It is translated as CASSGDRESVRANVLTF. V and J are TRBV18 and TRBJ2-6; TRBD1 aligns across 9 bases. Trimming at V came to 6 bases and at J to 5 bases, leaving 11 bases not matched to a gene. Germline assignment: CDR1 KGHSH and CDR2 LQKENI. This CDR3 has 17 residues.

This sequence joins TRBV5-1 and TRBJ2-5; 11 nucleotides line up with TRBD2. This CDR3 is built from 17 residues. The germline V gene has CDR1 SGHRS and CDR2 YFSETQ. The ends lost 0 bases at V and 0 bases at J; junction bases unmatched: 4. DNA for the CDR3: TGCGCCAGCAGCTTGGGCCCGGGACTAGCGGACCAAGAGACCCAGTACTTC. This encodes CASSLGPGLADQETQYF.

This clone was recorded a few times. For the CDR3, the DNA is TGTGCCAGCAGCTTAACGACGGGAGGGCAGCCCCAGCATTTT. It translates to CASSLTTGGQPQHF. The chain combines TRBV7-2 with TRBJ1-5, with D uncertain. Germline loops: CDR1 SGHTA, CDR2 FQGNSA. The CDR3 consists of 14 residues. Trimming removed 2 bases at V and 7 bases at J, with 12 bases between.

The CDR3 nucleotides read TGTGCCAGCAGTGAGCAGGAACGGAGCACTGAAGCTTTCTTT. The encoded protein is CASSEQERSTEAFF. The rearrangement joins TRBV2 to TRBJ1-1; D unclear. V lost 3 bases and J lost 4, with 12 bases in between. CDR1 is SNHLY, CDR2 FYNNEI, per germline. CDR3 length: 14 amino acids.

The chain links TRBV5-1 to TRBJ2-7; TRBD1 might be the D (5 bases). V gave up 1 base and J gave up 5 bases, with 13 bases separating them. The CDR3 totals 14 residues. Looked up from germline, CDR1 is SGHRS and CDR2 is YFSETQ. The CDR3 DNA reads TGCGCCAGCAGCTTGTCATGGACACAAGACGAGCAGTACTTC. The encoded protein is CASSLSWTQDEQYF.